Reported below is one TCR beta chain. What it binds is unknown. The junction does not match germline at one end; this may be a read error. The use of a sample-barcoded 5' primer and a J-beta primer mix characterized a second PCR of about 7 to 12 cycles. A tag from a template-switch adaptor with 12 random nucleotides marked each cDNA molecule. TCRdb re-derived calls from the 5' RACE reads in MiXCR, one entry per CDR3 protein. This sample has 700,000 to 900,000 distinct CDR3 sequences, with about 53% found just once. Each donor had approximately 10 milliliters of peripheral blood drawn. Every sample had a minimum of 6 million PBMCs isolated. These data originate in a study of blood T cells in healthy people across ages. Study observations and caveats: Naive CD4+ cells and diversity were both higher in long-lived donors than in aged donors.

The sample was blood. The TCR was taken from a man of 80 years or more in good health.

CDR3 nucleotides: TGTGCCAGCGGCCAACAGGGCACGTCGGACACCGGGGAGCTGTTTTTT. Translating it yields CASGQQGTSDTGELFF. This chain joins TRBV14 and TRBJ2-2; D might be TRBD1 (6 bases). The CDR3 runs 16 residues. Per germline, CDR1 SGHDN and CDR2 FVKESK. The full variable domain, rest sourced from reference TRBV14 and TRBJ2-2, is EAGVTQFPSHSVIEKGQTVTLRCDPISGHDNLYWYRRVMGKEIKFLLHFVKESKQDESGMPNNRFLAERTGGTYSTLKVQPAELEDSGVYFCASGQQGTSDTGELFFGEGSRLTVL.